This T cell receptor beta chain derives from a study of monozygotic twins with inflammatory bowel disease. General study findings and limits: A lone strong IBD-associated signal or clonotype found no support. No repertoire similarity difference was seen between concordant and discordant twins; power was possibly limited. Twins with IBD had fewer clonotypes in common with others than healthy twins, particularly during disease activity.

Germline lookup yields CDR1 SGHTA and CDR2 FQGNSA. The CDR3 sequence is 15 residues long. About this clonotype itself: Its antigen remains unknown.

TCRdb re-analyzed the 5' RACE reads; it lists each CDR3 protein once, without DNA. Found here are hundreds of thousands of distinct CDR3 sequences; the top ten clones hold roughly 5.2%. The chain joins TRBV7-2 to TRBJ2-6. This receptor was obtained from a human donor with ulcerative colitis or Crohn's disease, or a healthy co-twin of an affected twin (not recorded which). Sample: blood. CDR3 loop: CASSPQHAGANVLTF.